This T cell receptor beta chain was captured by sequencing in a study of shared clonotypes between healthy human individuals. In the study overall: Donors, aged 18 to 49, were a couple of women and three men. Three CD4 naive, three CD4 memory, two CD8 naive and one CD8 memory plate were used per donor.

As for this clone: Its antigen remains unidentified.

Method: immunoSEQ multiplex PCR; TCRdb's copy keeps in-frame clones and lacks some. The table has about 550,000 clones, 95% seen once. Study-level points and caveats: Generally, estimated richness proved larger in naive subsets than it did in memory subsets.

V was cut by 3 bases and J by 0 bases, with 9 bases left in between. CDR3 length equals 15 residues. Germline V lookup: CDR1 MGHRA, CDR2 YSYEKL. Naive CD8 cells were CD45RO-negative, positively selected for CCR7, excluding terminally differentiated effector memory CD45RA+ cells. The rearrangement links TRBV4-1 to TRBJ1-5, with D hard to call. Sequenced input: naive CD8+ T cells sorted from blood. The sequence was collected from a woman in her 30s in good health. CDR3 in DNA: TGCGCCAGCAGCCAGGAGAGTTATAGCAATCAGCCCCAGCATTTT. Residues: CASSQESYSNQPQHF.